One sample yielded the 13 T cell receptor beta chains listed below, sequenced in a study of graft-versus-host responses after intestinal transplantation. Clones were read by immunoSEQ multiplex PCR, and TCRdb kept only the in-frame ones, dropping some. This sample has about 54,000 clones, with roughly 89% found just once. This specimen was PBMCs, taken roughly 95 weeks after intestinal transplant. The receptors were sampled from a human patient who received an intestinal transplant, so some T cells may come from the graft donor.

The V call is TRBV5-1, the J call TRBJ2-1; possibly TRBD1 or TRBD2 for D (5 bases each). V lost 0 bases to trimming and J lost 4 bases, with 14 bases between them. Germline CDR1 SGHRS, CDR2 YFSETQ. The CDR3 spans 16 residues. DNA of the CDR3: TGCGCCAGCAGCTTGGTTGGTGGGACCGATTACAATGAGCAGTTCTTC. It codes for CASSLVGGTDYNEQFF.

This chain uses TRBV19 with TRBJ1-5; no firm D call. With 5 bases removed from V and 0 bases from J, the gap between germline ends came to 17 bases. Germline CDR1 and CDR2: LNHDA and SQIVND (reference sequence). The CDR3 runs 17 residues. CDR3 DNA sequence: TGTGCCAGTAGTGCTCGGGCCTTACCTTATAGCAATCAGCCCCAGCATTTT. Protein: CASSARALPYSNQPQHF.

V and J are TRBV5-1 and TRBJ2-5; weak D call: TRBD1 (6 bases). V gave up 4 bases and J gave up 9 bases, with 31 bases separating them. This CDR3 comprises 18 residues. CDR1 and CDR2 from the germline V gene are SGHRS and YFSETQ. In DNA, the CDR3 is TGCGCCAGCAGCCCCAAGCCCCAGGGGCCCATAGATAAGTGGCCCCAGTACTTC. It translates to CASSPKPQGPIDKWPQYF. Based on the CDR3 plus reference TRBV5-1 and TRBJ2-5, the full variable domain is KAGVTQTPRYLIKTRGQQVTLSCSPISGHRSVSWYQQTPGQGLQFLFEYFSETQRNKGNFPGRFSGRQFSNSRSEMNVSTLELGDSALYLCASSPKPQGPIDKWPQYFGPGTRLLVL.

This chain links TRBV6-5 with TRBJ2-7; D call uncertain. CDR1 is MNHEY and CDR2 is SVGAGI in the germline V gene. The V end was cut by 0 bases, the J end by 6 bases, with 9 bases between. This CDR3 spans 13 amino acids. CDR3 coding DNA: TGTGCCAGCAGTTACTCATTGACGGCCGAGCAGTACTTC. The encoded protein is CASSYSLTAEQYF.

Only a few counts were recorded for this clone. At one end the junction does not follow the germline gene, possibly because of a read error. This sequence joins TRBV4-1 and TRBJ2-2; TRBD1 might be the D (5 bases). CDR3 length: 15 residues. Germline V gene lookup returns CDR1 MGHRA and CDR2 YSYEKL. The CDR3 here is CASSQDRSNTGELFF. The DNA of the CDR3 is TGCGCCAGCAGTCAAGACAGATCGAACACCGGGGAGCTGTTTTTT.

The chain carries TRBV2 and TRBJ2-2, with 10 bases that match TRBD1. CDR3 size: 17 residues. The trim removed 5 bases at V and 1 base at J, leaving 7 bases unmatched. The germline gives CDR1 SNHLY, CDR2 FYNNEI. The CDR3 protein is CASSRGTGVWNTGELFF. The CDR3 DNA sequence: TGTGCCAGCAGTCGGGGGACAGGGGTATGGAACACCGGGGAGCTGTTTTTT. Drawing the rest from reference TRBV2 and TRBJ2-2, the complete variable domain is EPEVTQTPSHQVTQMGQEVILRCVPISNHLYFYWYRQILGQKVEFLVSFYNNEISEKSEIFDDQFSVERPDGSNFTLKIRSTKLEDSAMYFCASSRGTGVWNTGELFFGEGSRLTVL.

J is TRBJ1-5 and V is TRBV7-2; 7 nucleotides match TRBD1. V shed 4 bases, J shed 6 bases, and the junction held 9 bases outside the gene matches. The CDR3 is made up of 15 amino acids. Germline CDR1 SGHTA, CDR2 FQGNSA. CDR3: CASSSQGRRGQPQHF. The CDR3 nucleotides are TGTGCCAGCAGCTCACAGGGGCGGAGGGGTCAGCCCCAGCATTTT.

The V gene is TRBV7-3, the J gene TRBJ2-5; tentative D call: TRBD2 (7 bases). V shed 4 bases and J shed 5 bases, with 17 bases lying between them. The CDR3 is 15 residues long. Germline CDR1 reads SGHTA; CDR2 reads FQGTGA. The CDR3: CASSSAGTWGETQYF. Written as DNA, the CDR3 is TGTGCCAGCAGCTCAGCGGGGACATGGGGGGAGACCCAGTACTTC.

V and J are TRBV4-1 and TRBJ2-1, with 8 bases matching TRBD1. V was clipped by 5 bases and J by 7 bases; unmatched bases: 13. Per the germline V gene, CDR1 is MGHRA and CDR2 is YSYEKL. The CDR3 consists of 16 residues. CDR3 coding DNA: TGCGCCAGCAGCGTGCCGCCTCGGGACAGGTTGAATGAGCAGTTCTTC. Protein: CASSVPPRDRLNEQFF.

The CDR3 sequence: CASSPGGIYEQYF. CDR3 DNA: TGTGCCAGCAGCCCGGGGGGGATCTACGAGCAGTACTTC. The gene calls are TRBV7-7 and TRBJ2-7; 8 bases line up with TRBD2. After removal of 5 bases from V and 3 bases from J, the junction contained 3 bases not matched to a gene. The CDR3 runs 13 residues. Germline V gene lookup returns CDR1 SSHAT and CDR2 FNYEAQ (reference sequence).

This clone was counted a single time. This chain joins TRBV6-6 and TRBJ1-5; unclear D gene. The CDR3 loop spans 13 amino acids. Per the germline V gene, CDR1 is MNHNY and CDR2 is SVGAGI (reference sequence). The V gene lost 0 bases and the J gene lost 9 bases, with 9 bases spanning the gap. CDR3 sequence (DNA): TGTGCCAGCAGTTACTCCGAAGGGCGGCCCCAGCATTTT. It codes for CASSYSEGRPQHF.

The chain carries TRBV5-1 and TRBJ1-1; D gene ambiguous. CDR3 length: 13 amino acids. V shed 0 bases and J shed 6 bases, with 9 bases lying between them. Per germline, CDR1 SGHRS and CDR2 YFSETQ. The CDR3: CASSLALGSEAFF. For the CDR3, the DNA is TGCGCCAGCAGCTTGGCCTTGGGGTCTGAAGCTTTCTTT. Based on the CDR3 plus reference TRBV5-1 and TRBJ1-1, the full variable domain is KAGVTQTPRYLIKTRGQQVTLSCSPISGHRSVSWYQQTPGQGLQFLFEYFSETQRNKGNFPGRFSGRQFSNSRSEMNVSTLELGDSALYLCASSLALGSEAFFGQGTRLTVV.

CDR3 region: CASSATGGRQPQHF. CDR3 sequence (DNA): TGTGCCAGTAGCGCGACAGGGGGCCGACAGCCCCAGCATTTT. The chain recombines TRBV19 with TRBJ1-5; 10 bases line up with TRBD1. Germline lookup yields CDR1 LNHDA and CDR2 SQIVND (reference sequence). The CDR3 is 14 residues long. V was clipped by 6 bases and J by 7 bases; unmatched bases: 6.